These T cell receptor beta chains were read from a single sample in a study of T cells expressing NK-cell markers. From the 5' RACE reads, TCRdb lists one entry per CDR3 protein and no DNA. In total, the table holds some 390,000 distinct CDR3 sequences. The sequencing sample was made of blood T cells: a sorted CD56 or NKG2C T cell subset, CD4+ or CD8+ T cells, or bulk PBMC T cells (not recorded which). These TCRs come from a woman aged 50 to 60 in good health. CDR3s include the opening cysteine and the closing phenylalanine or tryptophan. Fields, in order: V gene, CDR3 length, J gene, CDR3 protein.

TRBV12-3/TRBV12-4	17	TRBJ2-1	CASSSGRGGVGYNEQFF
TRBV12-3/TRBV12-4	13	TRBJ1-2	CASSSDRIYGYTF
TRBV6-1	16	TRBJ2-2	CASSEAEGLDTGELFF
TRBV6-9	15	TRBJ1-3	CASSYPDRRGNTIYF
TRBV27	16	TRBJ2-7	CASRRRGTGSSYEQYF
TRBV29-1	12	TRBJ1-2	CSVLNANYGYTF
TRBV27	16	TRBJ2-3	CASSFWSARGTDTQYF
TRBV12-3/TRBV12-4	16	TRBJ1-2	CASSLAIEGHVFGYTF
TRBV9	15	TRBJ2-1	CASSVVPGEGQEQFF
TRBV6-1	15	TRBJ1-3	CASSDPGGAGNTIYF
TRBV27	15	TRBJ2-5	CASSFLGTGAETQYF
TRBV7-2	16	TRBJ2-2	CASSPRGAGNTGELFF
TRBV24-1	18	TRBJ2-2	CATSDPRDSRAYTGELFF
TRBV15	14	TRBJ2-7	CATSRVAGSYEQYF
TRBV5-4	17	TRBJ2-1	CASSLQREREGSNEQFF